Below, 2 T cell receptor beta chains from the same sample are listed, as sequenced in a study of blood T cell repertoires in COVID-19. Assay: immunoSEQ multiplex PCR; the TCRdb copy retains only in-frame clones and omits some. The table shows around 68,000 clones, with around 86% occurring only once. Sequencing was done on a sample of peripheral blood. These receptor sequences come from a man aged 50 to 59 with active COVID-19.

The chain uses TRBV2 and TRBJ2-5, with 12 bases aligning to TRBD2. The CDR3 length is 14 residues. Per the germline V gene, CDR1 is SNHLY and CDR2 is FYNNEI. Germline trimming cut 6 bases from V and 5 bases from J; bases unmatched to any gene: 4. DNA for the CDR3: TGTGCCAGCAGGGTCGGACTAGCGGGGGAGACCCAGTACTTC. It translates to CASRVGLAGETQYF.

This chain joins TRBV7-9 and TRBJ2-7, with a tentative D call TRBD1 (5 bases). Per germline, CDR1 SEHNR and CDR2 FQNEAQ (reference sequence). The CDR3 has 14 residues. Between the trimmed V and J ends, which lost 3 bases and 2 bases, there was a span of 11 bases. CDR3 nucleotides: TGTGCCAGCAGCTTCCCAGGGTTCACCTACGAGCAGTACTTC. Protein: CASSFPGFTYEQYF.